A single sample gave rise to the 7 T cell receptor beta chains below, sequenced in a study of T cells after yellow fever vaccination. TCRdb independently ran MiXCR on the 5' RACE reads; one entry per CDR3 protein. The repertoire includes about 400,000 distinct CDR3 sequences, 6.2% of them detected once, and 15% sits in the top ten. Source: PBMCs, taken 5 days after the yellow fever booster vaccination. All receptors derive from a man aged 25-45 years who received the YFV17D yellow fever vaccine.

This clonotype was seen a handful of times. The CDR3 region is CASTSYSGKWGSNQPQHF. The CDR3 region has the DNA TGTGCCAGCACCTCTTACAGTGGGAAGTGGGGCAGCAATCAGCCCCAGCATTTT. This chain joins TRBV6-1 and TRBJ1-5; D is possibly TRBD1 (5 bases). CDR3 length: 18 amino acids. The V gene lost 7 bases and the J gene lost 1 base, with 23 bases spanning the gap. The germline V gene encodes CDR1 MNHNS and CDR2 SASEGT.

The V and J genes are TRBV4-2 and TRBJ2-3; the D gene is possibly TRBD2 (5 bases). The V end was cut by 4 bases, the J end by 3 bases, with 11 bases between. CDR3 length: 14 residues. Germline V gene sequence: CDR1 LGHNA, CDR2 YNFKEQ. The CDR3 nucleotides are TGTGCCAGCAGCCCCCCCGGGGTTACAGATACGCAGTATTTT. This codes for CASSPPGVTDTQYF.

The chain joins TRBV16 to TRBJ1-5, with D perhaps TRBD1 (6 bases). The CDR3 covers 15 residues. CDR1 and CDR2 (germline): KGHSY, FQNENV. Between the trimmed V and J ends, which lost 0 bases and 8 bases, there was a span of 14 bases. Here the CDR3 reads CASSQSSGAWKPQHF. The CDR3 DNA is TGTGCCAGCAGCCAATCGTCGGGGGCTTGGAAGCCCCAGCATTTT.

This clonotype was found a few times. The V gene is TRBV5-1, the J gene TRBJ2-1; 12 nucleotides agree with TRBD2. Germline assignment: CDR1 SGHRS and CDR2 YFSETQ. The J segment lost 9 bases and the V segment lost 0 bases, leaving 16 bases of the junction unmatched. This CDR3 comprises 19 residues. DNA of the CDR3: TGCGCCAGCAGCTTGGAAGCTAGCGGGAGGGCCGAGCGGGGATTTGAGCAGTTCTTC. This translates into CASSLEASGRAERGFEQFF.

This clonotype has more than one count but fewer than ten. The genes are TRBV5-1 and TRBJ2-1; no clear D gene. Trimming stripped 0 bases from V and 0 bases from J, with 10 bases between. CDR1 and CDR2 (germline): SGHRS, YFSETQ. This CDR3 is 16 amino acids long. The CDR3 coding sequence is TGCGCCAGCAGCTTGGGATACCTAAGCTCCTACAATGAGCAGTTCTTC. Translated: CASSLGYLSSYNEQFF.

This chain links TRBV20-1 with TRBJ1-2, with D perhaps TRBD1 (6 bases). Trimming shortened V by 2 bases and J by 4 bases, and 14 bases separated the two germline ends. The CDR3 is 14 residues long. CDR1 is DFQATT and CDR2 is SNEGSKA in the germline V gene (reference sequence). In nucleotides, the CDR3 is TGCAGTGCTAGACGCTCAGGGGAAGGCTATGGCTACACCTTC. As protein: CSARRSGEGYGYTF.

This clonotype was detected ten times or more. CDR3 loop: CAGRPGDRFEQFF. CDR3 nucleotides: TGTGCCGGGCGACCGGGAGATCGTTTTGAGCAGTTCTTC. This chain connects TRBV7-9 to TRBJ2-1; maybe TRBD2 (6 bases). The germline V gene has CDR1 SEHNR and CDR2 FQNEAQ (reference sequence). The CDR3 is 13 residues long. Trimming removed 11 bases from V and 9 bases from J, with 20 bases in between.